A single sample gave rise to the 5 T cell receptor beta chains below, sequenced in a study of blood T cell repertoires in COVID-19. TCRdb's table, derived via immunoSEQ multiplex PCR, lists solely in-frame clones and lacks some. The sample lists around 180,000 clones; approximately 85% were seen once. Sequencing was performed on peripheral blood. The receptors were gathered from a woman over 75 with acute or convalescent COVID-19.

This sequence joins TRBV10-2 and TRBJ2-5; the D is unclear. The V and J ends lost 1 base and 2 bases respectively, with 17 bases between them. In germline, CDR1 is WSHSY, CDR2 SAAADI. The CDR3 extends over 17 amino acids. CDR3 DNA: TGCGCCAGCAGTGAGTTTCGGAGAGCGCCGGTTCAAGAGACCCAGTACTTC. Translating gives CASSEFRRAPVQETQYF.

In its sample, this clone was seen once. The V gene is TRBV3-1 (or the pseudogene TRBV3-2), the J gene TRBJ1-6; 8 nucleotides agree with TRBD1. The CDR3 contains 14 residues. V lost 11 bases to trimming and J lost 4 bases; unmatched junction nucleotides: 7. Germline V CDR1 and CDR2: LGHDT, YNNKEL (reference sequence). The CDR3 reads CAARGQAYNSPLHF. The CDR3 nucleotides read TGTGCCGCCAGGGGACAGGCATATAATTCACCCCTCCACTTT.

The CDR3 sequence is CASSFQGAVAYEQYF. The CDR3 region has the DNA TGCGCCAGCAGCTTCCAGGGGGCGGTCGCCTACGAGCAGTACTTC. The rearrangement joins TRBV5-1 to TRBJ2-7; TRBD1 matches at 8 bases. CDR3 length: 15 residues. Per the germline V gene, CDR1 is SGHRS and CDR2 is YFSETQ. V lost 2 bases, J lost 2 bases, and 6 bases stayed unmatched.

The gene calls are TRBV12-3 or TRBV12-4 and TRBJ1-2; the D is unclear. Trimming removed 8 bases from V and 1 base from J, with 11 bases in between. The CDR3 totals 13 residues. CDR3: CASSGSFNYGYTF. The CDR3 DNA is TGTGCCAGCTCAGGAAGTTTTAACTATGGCTACACCTTC.

This clone came up a few times. The genes are TRBV7-9 and TRBJ1-4, with D uncertain. Germline CDR1 and CDR2: SEHNR and FQNEAQ (reference sequence). The CDR3 loop spans 16 amino acids. V was pared by 3 bases and J by 3 bases, with 14 bases between. The CDR3 is CASSLWQVKANEKLFF. DNA of the CDR3: TGTGCCAGCAGCTTGTGGCAGGTCAAAGCTAATGAAAAACTGTTTTTT.